This T cell receptor beta chain was identified in a study of T cell responses to AZD1222 COVID-19 vaccine. Study-level findings and limits: Elevations in Spike-specific TCR breadth and depth followed administration of two AZD1222 doses.

V was pared by 5 bases and J by 4 bases, with 12 bases of the junction left unmatched. The CDR3 covers 16 residues. In germline, CDR1 is SGHVS, CDR2 FQNEAQ. The assay was immunoSEQ multiplex PCR, and TCRdb's table has in-frame clones only and misses some. The repertoire holds tens of thousands of clones, with roughly nine tenths as singletons. In regard to this clone: Its antigen remains unidentified.

J is TRBJ1-2 and V is TRBV7-8; 8 positions match TRBD1. This material consisted of peripheral blood, taken 28 days after the second AZD1222 dose. The clonotype originates from an adult who received the AZD1222 COVID-19 vaccine. CDR3 in DNA: TGTGCCAGCAGCCCCCGTCCCGGGACAGGTACCTATGGCTACACCTTC. Its translation is CASSPRPGTGTYGYTF.